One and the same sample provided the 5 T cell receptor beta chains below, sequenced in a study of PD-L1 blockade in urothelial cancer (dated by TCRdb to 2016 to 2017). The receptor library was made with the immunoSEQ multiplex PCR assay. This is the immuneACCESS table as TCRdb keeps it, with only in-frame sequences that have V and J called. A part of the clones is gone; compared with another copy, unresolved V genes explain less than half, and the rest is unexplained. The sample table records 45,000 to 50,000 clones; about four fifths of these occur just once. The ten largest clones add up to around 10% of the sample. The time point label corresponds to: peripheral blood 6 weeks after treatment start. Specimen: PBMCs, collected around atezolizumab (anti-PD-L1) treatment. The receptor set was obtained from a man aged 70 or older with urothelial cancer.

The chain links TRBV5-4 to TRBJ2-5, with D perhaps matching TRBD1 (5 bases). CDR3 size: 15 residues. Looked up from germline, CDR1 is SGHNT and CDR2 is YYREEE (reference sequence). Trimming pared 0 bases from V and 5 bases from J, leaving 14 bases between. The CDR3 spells CASSLGGREGETQYF. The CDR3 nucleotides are TGTGCCAGCAGCTTGGGAGGCAGGGAAGGGGAGACCCAGTACTTC.

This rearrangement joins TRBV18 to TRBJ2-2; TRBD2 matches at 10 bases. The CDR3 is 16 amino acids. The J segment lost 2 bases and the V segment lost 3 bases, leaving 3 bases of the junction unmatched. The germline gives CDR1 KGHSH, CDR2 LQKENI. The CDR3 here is CASSPWTSGNTGELFF. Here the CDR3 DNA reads TGTGCCAGCTCACCCTGGACTAGCGGCAACACCGGGGAGCTGTTTTTT.

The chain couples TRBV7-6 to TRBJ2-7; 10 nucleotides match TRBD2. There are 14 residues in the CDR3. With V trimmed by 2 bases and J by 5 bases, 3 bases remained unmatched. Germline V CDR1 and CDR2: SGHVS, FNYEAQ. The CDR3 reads CASSLSGLADEQYF. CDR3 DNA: TGTGCCAGCAGCTTATCCGGACTAGCGGACGAGCAGTACTTC.

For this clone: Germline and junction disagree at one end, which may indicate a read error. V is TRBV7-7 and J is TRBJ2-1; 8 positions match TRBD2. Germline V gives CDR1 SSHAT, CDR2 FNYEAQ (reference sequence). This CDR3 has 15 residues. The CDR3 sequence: CASSLELAVRNEQFF. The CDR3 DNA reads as TGTGCTAGCAGCTTAGAACTAGCGGTGAGGAATGAGCAGTTCTTC. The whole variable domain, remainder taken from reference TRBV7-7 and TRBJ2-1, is GAGVSQSPRYKVTKRGQDVTLRCDPISSHATLYWYQQALGQGPEFLTYFNYEAQPDKSGLPSDRFSAERPEGSISTLTIQRTEQRDSAMYRCASSLELAVRNEQFFGPGTRLTVL.

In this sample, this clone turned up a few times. CDR3 region: CASRQGDQPQHF. CDR3 in DNA: TGTGCCAGTCGACAGGGGGATCAGCCCCAGCATTTT. The rearrangement uses TRBV19 and TRBJ1-5, with TRBD1 matching over 9 bases. V shed 8 bases, J shed 5 bases, and the junction held 1 base outside the gene matches. Germline values: CDR1 LNHDA, CDR2 SQIVND (reference sequence). This CDR3 has 12 amino acids.